These T cell receptor beta chains were read from a single sample in a study of cytomegalovirus exposure and HLA in healthy donors. Only in-frame clones appear in the TCRdb table, and some are missing; sequencing was by immunoSEQ multiplex PCR. The repertoire holds about 160,000 clones, about three quarters seen once, with about 0.93% in the top ten. The material sequenced was PBMCs. The receptors derive from a woman in her forties or fifties in good health and CMV-seropositive. Each CDR3 is given with its conserved first and last residue.

>TRBJ1-1|TRBV18
CASSPGQVVTEAFF
>TRBJ1-2|TRBV6-1
CASSEADREVGYTF
>TRBJ2-5|TRBV7-6
CASSLVAGGETQYF
>TRBJ2-7|TRBV7-2
CASSLAPLGLAGVGDVEQYF
>TRBJ2-3|TRBV27
CASSPSPNSYRVGTDTQYF
>TRBJ1-3|TRBV5-4
CASSLGGAEGNTIYF
>TRBJ2-7|TRBV10-1
CASSGQGYEQYF
>TRBJ2-1|TRBV5-6
CASSSTRDSGHSGEQFF
>TRBJ2-6|TRBV5-1
CASSYAGQGSGANVLTF
>TRBJ1-1|TRBV7-2
CASSPIDRGAVAFF
>TRBJ2-5|TRBV7-6
CASSLAGYAETQYF
>TRBJ1-5|TRBV6-1
CASRGTGPRQPQHF
>TRBJ1-4|TRBV28
CASKSGQGREKLFF
>TRBJ2-5|TRBV10-3
CAISEGGAQETQYF
>TRBJ2-5|TRBV5-5
CASSLAYGQETQYF
>TRBJ1-1|TRBV2
CASSEALGEGNTEAFF
>TRBJ2-1|TRBV20-1
CSASYYNEQFF
>TRBJ2-3|TRBV19
CASSEMRSGGADTQYF
>TRBJ1-2|TRBV6-6
CASSAQGGRIGYTF
>TRBJ2-7|TRBV6-1
CASIYSGGSSYEQYF
>TRBJ1-1|TRBV7-2
CASSLPGAAGEAFF
>TRBJ1-5|TRBV18
CASSPQGVSNQPQHF
>TRBJ2-1|TRBV19
CASSIDEAGSYNEQFF
>TRBJ2-7|TRBV5-6
CASSRTGEGDYEQYF
>TRBJ2-3|TRBV7-2
CASRLGLTTDTQYF
>TRBJ2-1|TRBV7-9
CSSSLTLNEQFF
>TRBJ2-1|TRBV20-1
CSARTDNEQFF
>TRBJ2-2|TRBV30
CAWSPMGQENTGELFF
>TRBJ1-1|TRBV5-1
CASSLVPMRITNTEAFF
>TRBJ2-7|TRBV18
CASSPQWEGNSYEQYF
>TRBJ1-2|TRBV7-9
CASSLPPPNGYTF
>TRBJ1-1|TRBV19
CASRLTGAEAFF
>TRBJ2-7|TRBV7-2
CASSSAWGQGYYEQYF
>TRBJ1-5|TRBV28
CASSLVTGASNQPQHF
>TRBJ2-4|TRBV5-6
CASSPRGRENIQYF